Listed below are T cell receptor beta chains from one sample, sequenced in a study of Ad26.COV2.S vaccination and SARS-CoV-2 variants. Only in-frame clones appear in the TCRdb table, and some are missing; sequencing was by immunoSEQ multiplex PCR. The repertoire consists of about 320,000 clones, with just over 85% occurring once and the leading ten covering roughly 2.1%. The sample here was peripheral blood, taken in a trial of Ad26.COV2.S vaccine versus placebo. Every receptor here comes from a person aged 18 to 65 who received the Ad26.COV2.S COVID-19 vaccine or a placebo. CDR3s include the opening cysteine and the closing phenylalanine or tryptophan. The D gene is left open where the match is weak.

cdr3_length,d_call,v_call,j_call,cdr3_aa
15,TRBD1,TRBV5-6,TRBJ2-5,CASSLGGQGLKTQYF
17,-,TRBV11-2,TRBJ2-5,CASSLGVGGGLQETQYF
12,-,TRBV30,TRBJ2-5,CAWKRVQETQYF
15,-,TRBV10-3,TRBJ2-5,CAISDGLGVQETQYF
14,-,TRBV6-5,TRBJ1-2,CASRRAGVGYGYTF
15,-,TRBV4-3,TRBJ1-3,CASSQGTTSGNTIYF
11,-,TRBV20-1,TRBJ1-1,CSASTRAKAFF
13,-,TRBV5-4,TRBJ2-7,CASTPDRSYEQYF
12,TRBD1,TRBV30,TRBJ2-5,CAWDRGTETQYF
13,-,TRBV10-3,TRBJ2-1,CAISTSMRYEQFF
16,TRBD1,TRBV7-3,TRBJ2-2,CASSQTGTGGTGELFF
14,-,TRBV18,TRBJ2-3,CASSPPGLTDTQYF